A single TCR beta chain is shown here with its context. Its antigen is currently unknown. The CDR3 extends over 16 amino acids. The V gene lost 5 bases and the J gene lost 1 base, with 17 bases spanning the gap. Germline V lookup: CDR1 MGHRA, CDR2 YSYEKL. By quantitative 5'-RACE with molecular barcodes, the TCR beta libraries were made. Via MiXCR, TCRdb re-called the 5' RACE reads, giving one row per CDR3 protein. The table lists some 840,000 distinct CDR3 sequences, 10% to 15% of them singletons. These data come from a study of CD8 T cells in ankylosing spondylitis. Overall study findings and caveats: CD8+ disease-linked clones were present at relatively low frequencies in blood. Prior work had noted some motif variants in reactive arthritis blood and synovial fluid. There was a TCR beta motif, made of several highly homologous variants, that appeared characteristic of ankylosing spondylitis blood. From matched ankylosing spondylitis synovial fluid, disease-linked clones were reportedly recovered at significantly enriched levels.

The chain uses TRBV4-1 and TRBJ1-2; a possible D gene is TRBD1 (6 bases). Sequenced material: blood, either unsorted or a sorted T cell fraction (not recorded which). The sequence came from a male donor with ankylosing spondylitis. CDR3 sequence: CASSKAETGLNYGYTF. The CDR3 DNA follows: TGCGCCAGCAGCAAAGCGGAGACAGGACTTAACTATGGCTACACCTTC.